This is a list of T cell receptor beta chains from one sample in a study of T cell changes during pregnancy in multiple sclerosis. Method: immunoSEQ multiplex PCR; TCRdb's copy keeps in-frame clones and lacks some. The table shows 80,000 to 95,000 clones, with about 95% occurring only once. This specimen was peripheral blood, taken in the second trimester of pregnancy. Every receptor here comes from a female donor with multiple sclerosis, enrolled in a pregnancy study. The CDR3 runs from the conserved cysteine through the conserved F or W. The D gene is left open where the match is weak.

DNA: TGTGCCAGCAGCTTGGAGACAGGGCCTAACTATGGCTACACCTTC
CDR3: CASSLETGPNYGYTF
V: TRBV5-6
length: 15
D: TRBD1
J: TRBJ1-2

DNA: TGTGCCAGCAGCTTAGCGCTGGCACCCTACGAGCAGTACTTC
CDR3: CASSLALAPYEQYF
V: TRBV7-9
length: 14
D: NA
J: TRBJ2-7

DNA: TGTGCCAGCAGCTCAGGGGGGGACAGGGGCACAGATACGCAGTATTTT
CDR3: CASSSGGDRGTDTQYF
V: TRBV7-9
length: 16
D: TRBD1
J: TRBJ2-3

DNA: TGTGCCAGCAGTGTGCGGGAGACCGGGGAGCTGTTTTTT
CDR3: CASSVRETGELFF
V: TRBV6-4
length: 13
D: TRBD2
J: TRBJ2-2

DNA: TGTGCCAGCAGCTTTACTAGCGGTGGGGCCAAAAACATTCAGTACTTC
CDR3: CASSFTSGGAKNIQYF
V: TRBV11-2
length: 16
D: TRBD2
J: TRBJ2-4

DNA: TGTGCCAGCAGCTTCAGGAGGGGGGGAACTAATGAAAAACTGTTTTTT
CDR3: CASSFRRGGTNEKLFF
V: TRBV7-8
length: 16
D: NA
J: TRBJ1-4

DNA: TGCGCCAGCAGCCGGACAGATAGCAATCAGCCCCAGCATTTT
CDR3: CASSRTDSNQPQHF
V: TRBV10-2
length: 14
D: NA
J: TRBJ1-5

DNA: TGTGCCAGCAGTTACGTGGGACAGTCAAACGAGCAGTACTTC
CDR3: CASSYVGQSNEQYF
V: TRBV6-6
length: 14
D: TRBD1
J: TRBJ2-7

DNA: TGTGCCAGCTCACCAAACGTCCAGGGAAGCCGTAACTATGGCTACACCTTC
CDR3: CASSPNVQGSRNYGYTF
V: TRBV18
length: 17
D: NA
J: TRBJ1-2

DNA: TGTGCCAGCAGCGTAGGAACAGGACTATCCTACGAGCAGTACTTC
CDR3: CASSVGTGLSYEQYF
V: TRBV9
length: 15
D: NA
J: TRBJ2-7

DNA: TGTGCCAGCAGCCTGCGAGGAGAGGAGCAGTACTTC
CDR3: CASSLRGEEQYF
V: TRBV5-4
length: 12
D: NA
J: TRBJ2-7

DNA: TGTGCCAGCAGCTTAGCTATCCTGGCAGCGGGAGCGGGGTACGAGCAGTACTTC
CDR3: CASSLAILAAGAGYEQYF
V: TRBV7-2
length: 18
D: TRBD2
J: TRBJ2-7

DNA: TGCGCCAGCAGCTTGGTTGGACTAGCGGGAGTTGGAGTTGAGAATGAGCAGTTCTTC
CDR3: CASSLVGLAGVGVENEQFF
V: TRBV5-1
length: 19
D: TRBD2
J: TRBJ2-1

DNA: TGTGCCAGCTCACCGGACGTTCGGGAGTGGAGTCTTAGTACAGATACGCAGTATTTT
CDR3: CASSPDVREWSLSTDTQYF
V: TRBV18
length: 19
D: NA
J: TRBJ2-3

DNA: TGCGCCAGCAGCTTGTCCGGGAACCAAGAGACCCAGTACTTC
CDR3: CASSLSGNQETQYF
V: TRBV5-1
length: 14
D: NA
J: TRBJ2-5

DNA: TGCGCCAGCAGCCAAAATGAGGAATATAGCAATCAGCCCCAGCATTTT
CDR3: CASSQNEEYSNQPQHF
V: TRBV4-1
length: 16
D: NA
J: TRBJ1-5

DNA: TGCGCCAGCAGCTTGGAATCCGCGGGAACCTACGAGCAGTACTTC
CDR3: CASSLESAGTYEQYF
V: TRBV5-1
length: 15
D: NA
J: TRBJ2-7

DNA: TGTGCCAGCAGCCCCGGCGGACTGCGGGTGAACACTGAAGCTTTCTTT
CDR3: CASSPGGLRVNTEAFF
V: TRBV7-2
length: 16
D: NA
J: TRBJ1-1

DNA: TGTGCCAGTAGTCCGATGGACAGGGTAAACTATGGCTACACCTTC
CDR3: CASSPMDRVNYGYTF
V: TRBV19
length: 15
D: TRBD1
J: TRBJ1-2

DNA: TGTGCCAGCAGTTTAAACGGGCTGGGAGCGAACACTGAAGCTTTCTTT
CDR3: CASSLNGLGANTEAFF
V: TRBV28
length: 16
D: NA
J: TRBJ1-1